This TCR beta chain was documented in a study of T cells in Graves' hyperthyroidism and ophthalmopathy. Regions amplified from RNA transcripts were the TCR beta CDR3 regions. Primed by the HTBI set, a first-round RT-PCR was run on the TCR CDR3. TCRdb reprocessed the multiplex PCR reads via MiXCR and lists one record per CDR3 protein. This sample has 490,000 or so distinct CDR3 sequences; 15% to 20% occur once, and the top ten carry about 45%. Ophthalmopathy cases met thresholds of Clinical Activity Score at least 3, NOSPECS grade at least 4 and duration under 3 months. Germline lookup yields CDR1 SGHTA and CDR2 FQGNSA. Trimming cost V 1 base and J 4 bases; bases outside gene matches: 3. This CDR3 has 15 amino acids.

The chain combines TRBV7-2 with TRBJ2-2; 7 bases align to TRBD2. The receptor was derived from a man aged 35 to 55 with Graves' ophthalmopathy. The sequenced sample was blood. This CDR3 reads CASSLDGRSTGELFF. The CDR3 DNA reads TGTGCCAGCAGCTTAGACGGGAGGTCCACCGGGGAGCTGTTTTTT.